This T cell receptor (beta chain) was recovered during a study of post-analysis software for immune sequencing data. Turning to the study itself: Relapsing-remitting, secondary progressive and progressive-relapsing multiple sclerosis were all included among the disease courses. Findings and limits, study-wide: Patients had higher frequencies than controls of about five TRBV segments, including TRBV5-6, TRBV5-1 and TRBV20-1. Those samples that were prepared in the same batch co-clustered strongly by F measure. Compared with controls, patients showed significantly lower normalized Chao1 diversity.

As concerns this clonotype: Its antigen is still unknown.

Germline CDR1 is SGHVS and CDR2 is FQNEAQ. Germline trimming cut 3 bases from V and 3 bases from J; bases unmatched to any gene: 6. The CDR3 is made up of 15 amino acids. Unique molecular identifiers were built into the TCR beta cDNA libraries. TCRdb used MiXCR to reprocess the PCR reads, holding one entry per CDR3 protein. The sample shows roughly 600,000 distinct CDR3 sequences, about 44% of them seen only once. The chain joins TRBV7-8 to TRBJ1-2, with 8 nucleotides matching TRBD1. The sequenced material came from blood. This TCR was recovered from a girl between 10 and 17 years old with multiple sclerosis. The CDR3 nucleotides are TGTGCCAGCAGCTTTGACAGGGGTACTCACTATGGCTACACCTTC. It is translated as CASSFDRGTHYGYTF.